The 5 T cell receptor beta chains below were found in one sample sequenced in a study of breast tumors, draining lymph nodes, adjacent tissues. Breast cancer patients provided tissue from their axillary draining lymph nodes. MiXCR, applied by TCRdb to the multiplex PCR reads, yields one record per CDR3 protein. The table shows about 230,000 distinct CDR3 sequences, with about 30% occurring only once. Sequenced: axillary lymph node tissue. The receptors originated from a female donor with breast cancer. Some clones in this sample may be carry-over from other donors' samples.

Comment on this clonotype: Just one base apart from a much larger clone, this may be a read error. The chain combines TRBV7-2 with TRBJ2-1; D gene ambiguous. The V gene's germline CDR1 is SGHTA and CDR2 FQGNSA. The CDR3 is made up of 14 amino acids. Here the CDR3 DNA reads TGTGCCAGCAACTTAACAACTGTCTACGATGAGCAGTTCTTC. It specifies CASNLTTVYDEQFF.

The rearrangement joins TRBV28 to TRBJ2-7; either TRBD1 or TRBD2 may supply D (5 bases each). Germline CDR1 reads MDHEN; CDR2 reads SYDVKM. V was shortened by 4 bases and J by 0 bases, with 19 bases between the two germline ends. The CDR3 covers 17 residues. The CDR3 region has the DNA TGTGCCAGCAGTTCCCCCGCAGAGGGGACGGGCTCCTACGAGCAGTACTTC. Its translation: CASSSPAEGTGSYEQYF.

The CDR3 region is CASSIEGKDHGYTF. The CDR3 DNA reads as TGTGCCAGTAGTATTGAGGGCAAAGACCATGGCTACACCTTC. This chain uses TRBV19 with TRBJ1-2; D remains unclear. CDR1 LNHDA and CDR2 SQIVND come from the germline V gene (reference sequence). Trimming shortened V by 3 bases and J by 6 bases, and 14 bases separated the two germline ends. This CDR3 has 14 amino acids.

This clonotype was counted only a few times. A much larger clone is a single base away; this may be a read error. The CDR3: CASSPSGPGQAEQYF. The DNA of the CDR3 is TGTGCCAGCAGCCCCTCGGGACCGGGGCAGGCCGAGCAGTACTTC. The rearrangement joins TRBV5-4 to TRBJ2-7, with D perhaps assigned TRBD1 or TRBD2 (5 bases each). The germline V and J ends were trimmed by 4 bases and 6 bases, with 20 bases remaining between them. Germline CDR1 is SGHNT and CDR2 is YYREEE (reference sequence). This CDR3 has 15 residues. The complete variable domain, with remaining parts taken from reference TRBV5-4 and TRBJ2-7, reads ETGVTQSPTHLIKTRGQQVTLRCSSQSGHNTVSWYQQALGQGPQFIFQYYREEENGRGNFPPRFSGLQFPNYSSELNVNALELDDSALYLCASSPSGPGQAEQYFGPGTRLTVT.

This clonotype appeared many times. V usage is TRBV14 and J usage is TRBJ2-5, with D unclear. Per germline, CDR1 SGHDN and CDR2 FVKESK. With 4 bases removed from V and 2 bases from J, the gap between germline ends came to 17 bases. The CDR3 is 16 amino acids. CDR3 protein: CASSRHTWVPQETQYF. CDR3 bases: TGTGCCAGCAGCCGCCATACGTGGGTTCCGCAAGAGACCCAGTACTTC. The full variable domain, completed using reference TRBV14 and TRBJ2-5, is EAGVTQFPSHSVIEKGQTVTLRCDPISGHDNLYWYRRVMGKEIKFLLHFVKESKQDESGMPNNRFLAERTGGTYSTLKVQPAELEDSGVYFCASSRHTWVPQETQYFGPGTRLLVL.